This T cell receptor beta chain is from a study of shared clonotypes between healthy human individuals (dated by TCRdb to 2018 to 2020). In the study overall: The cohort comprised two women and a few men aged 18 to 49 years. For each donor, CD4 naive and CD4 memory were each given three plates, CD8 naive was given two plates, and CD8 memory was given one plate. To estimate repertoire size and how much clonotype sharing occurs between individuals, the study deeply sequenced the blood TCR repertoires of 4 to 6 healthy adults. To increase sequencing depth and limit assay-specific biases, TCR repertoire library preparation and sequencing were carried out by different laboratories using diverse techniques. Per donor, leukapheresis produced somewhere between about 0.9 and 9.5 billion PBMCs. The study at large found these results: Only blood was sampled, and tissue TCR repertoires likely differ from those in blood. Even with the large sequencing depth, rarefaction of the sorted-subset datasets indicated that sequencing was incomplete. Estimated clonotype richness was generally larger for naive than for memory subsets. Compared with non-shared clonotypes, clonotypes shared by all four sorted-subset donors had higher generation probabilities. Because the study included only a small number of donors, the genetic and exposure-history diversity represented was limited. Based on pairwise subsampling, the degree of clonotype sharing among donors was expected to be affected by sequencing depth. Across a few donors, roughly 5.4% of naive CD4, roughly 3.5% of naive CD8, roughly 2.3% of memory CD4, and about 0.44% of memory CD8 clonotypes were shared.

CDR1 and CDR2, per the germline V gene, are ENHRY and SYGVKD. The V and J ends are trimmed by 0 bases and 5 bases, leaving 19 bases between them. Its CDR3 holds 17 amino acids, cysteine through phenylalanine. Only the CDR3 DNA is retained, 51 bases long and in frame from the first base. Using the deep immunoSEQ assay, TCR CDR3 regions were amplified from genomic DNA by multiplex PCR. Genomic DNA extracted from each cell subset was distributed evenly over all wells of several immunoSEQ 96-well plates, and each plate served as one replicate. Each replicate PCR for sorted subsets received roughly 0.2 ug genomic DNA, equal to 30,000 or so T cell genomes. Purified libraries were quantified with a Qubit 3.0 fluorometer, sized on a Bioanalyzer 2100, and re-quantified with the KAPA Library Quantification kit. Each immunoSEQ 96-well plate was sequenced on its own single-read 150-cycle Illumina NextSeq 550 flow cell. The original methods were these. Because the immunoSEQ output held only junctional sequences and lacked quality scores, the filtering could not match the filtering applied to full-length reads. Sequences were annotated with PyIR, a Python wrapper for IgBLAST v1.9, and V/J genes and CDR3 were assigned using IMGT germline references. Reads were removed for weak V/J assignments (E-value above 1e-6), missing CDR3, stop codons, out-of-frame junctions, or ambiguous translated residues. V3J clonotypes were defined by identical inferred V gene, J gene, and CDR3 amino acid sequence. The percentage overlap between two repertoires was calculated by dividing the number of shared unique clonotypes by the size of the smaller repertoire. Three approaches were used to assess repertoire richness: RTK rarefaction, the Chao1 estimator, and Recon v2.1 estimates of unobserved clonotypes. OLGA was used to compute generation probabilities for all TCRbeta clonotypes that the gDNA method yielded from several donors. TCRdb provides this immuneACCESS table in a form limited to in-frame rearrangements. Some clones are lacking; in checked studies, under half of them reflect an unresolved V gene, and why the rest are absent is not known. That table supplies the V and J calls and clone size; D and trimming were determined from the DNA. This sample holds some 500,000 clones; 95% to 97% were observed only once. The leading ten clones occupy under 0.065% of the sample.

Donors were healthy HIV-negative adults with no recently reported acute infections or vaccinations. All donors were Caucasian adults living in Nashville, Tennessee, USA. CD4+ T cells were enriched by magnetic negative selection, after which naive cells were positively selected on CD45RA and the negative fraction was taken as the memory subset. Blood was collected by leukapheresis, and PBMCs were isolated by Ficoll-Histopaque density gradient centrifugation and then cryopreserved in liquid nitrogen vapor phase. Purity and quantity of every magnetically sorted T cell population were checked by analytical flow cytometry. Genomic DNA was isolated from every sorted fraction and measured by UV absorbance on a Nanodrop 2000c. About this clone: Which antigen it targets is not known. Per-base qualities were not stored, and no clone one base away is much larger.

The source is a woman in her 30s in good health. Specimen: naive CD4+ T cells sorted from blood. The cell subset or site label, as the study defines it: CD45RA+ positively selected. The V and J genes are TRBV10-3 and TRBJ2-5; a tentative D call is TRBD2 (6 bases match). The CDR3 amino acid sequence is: CAISESFGGNWPETQYF. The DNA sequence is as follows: TGTGCCATCAGTGAGTCTTTTGGGGGGAATTGGCCGGAGACCCAGTACTTC.